Shown below are 20 T cell receptor beta chains from a single sample sequenced in a study of neoadjuvant anti-PD-1 for oral cavity cancer. Sequencing used immunoSEQ multiplex PCR; TCRdb keeps in-frame clones, though not all of them. The table has around 6,200 clones, about 76% seen once; the top ten hold roughly 2.5%. Here the sequenced sample was PBMCs, taken before nivolumab (anti-PD-1) treatment. The receptors shown here come from a person aged 35-79 years with oral cavity squamous cell carcinoma.

CDR3 in amino acids: CASSFTGLLYGYTF. DNA for the CDR3: TGTGCCAGCAGTTTTACGGGATTGCTCTATGGCTACACCTTC. The rearrangement joins TRBV28 to TRBJ1-2; no clear D gene. From germline, CDR1 is MDHEN and CDR2 SYDVKM. There are 14 residues in the CDR3. Trimming stripped 3 bases from V and 4 bases from J, with 12 bases between.

This clone was observed a single time. V is TRBV23-1 and J is TRBJ1-5; tentatively, D is TRBD1 (5 bases). TRBV23-1 is an ORF, and what it does is uncertain. V shed 0 bases and J shed 0 bases, with 6 bases lying between them. The CDR3 runs to 15 residues. CDR3 loop: CASSQSQDSNQPQHF. In DNA, the CDR3 is TGCGCCAGCAGTCAATCACAGGATAGCAATCAGCCCCAGCATTTT.

As DNA, the CDR3 is TGTGCCAGCAGCTTGGGTGGTGGGGACGCCTATGGCTACACCTTC. As protein: CASSLGGGDAYGYTF. V usage is TRBV5-4 and J usage is TRBJ1-2; a weak D match, TRBD1 (5 bases). With 0 bases removed from V and 4 bases from J, the gap between germline ends came to 13 bases. The CDR3 length is 15 residues. Germline-derived CDR1 and CDR2 are SGHNT and YYREEE (reference sequence).

The chain employs TRBV6-5 and TRBJ2-7; the D gene is possibly TRBD1 (7 bases). V lost 5 bases and J 6 bases, leaving 11 bases between the germline ends. CDR3 length: 12 amino acids. CDR1 is MNHEY, CDR2 SVGAGI, per germline. The CDR3 sequence is CASSRGDSEQYF. CDR3 sequence (DNA): TGTGCCAGCAGTCGCGGGGACAGCGAGCAGTACTTC.

This clone was observed a handful of times. The chain joins TRBV27 to TRBJ1-1; the D is unclear. V shed 3 bases and J shed 0 bases, with 14 bases lying between them. Germline loops: CDR1 MNHEY, CDR2 SMNVEV (reference sequence). The CDR3 has 16 amino acids. The CDR3 loop reads CASSFDTASMNTEAFF. CDR3 nucleotide sequence: TGTGCCAGCAGTTTTGACACCGCCTCAATGAACACTGAAGCTTTCTTT.

This chain uses TRBV7-9 with TRBJ1-2; D not resolved. This CDR3 has 15 amino acids. Trimming pared 0 bases from V and 4 bases from J, leaving 12 bases between. Looked up from germline, CDR1 is SEHNR and CDR2 is FQNEAQ (reference sequence). CDR3 sequence: CASSLAFSSPYGYTF. The CDR3 bases are TGTGCCAGCAGCTTAGCGTTTTCCAGCCCCTATGGCTACACCTTC.

J is TRBJ1-5 and V is TRBV6-1; D is ambiguous. The CDR3 runs to 15 residues. The V end was cut by 2 bases, the J end by 4 bases, with 12 bases between. Germline assignment: CDR1 MNHNS and CDR2 SASEGT. CDR3 sequence reads: CASSENRQINQPQHF. The DNA for the CDR3 is TGTGCCAGCAGTGAAAATCGGCAGATTAATCAGCCCCAGCATTTT.

The chain combines TRBV11-2 with TRBJ2-7; maybe TRBD2 (6 bases). V lost 5 bases and J 5 bases, leaving 19 bases between the germline ends. CDR1 is SGHAT and CDR2 is FQNNGV in the germline V gene. This CDR3 has 15 amino acids. DNA for the CDR3: TGTGCCAGCAGCCCGACACCTCCGGGACTCCACGAGCAGTACTTC. Protein product: CASSPTPPGLHEQYF.

This clone was seen more than once but under ten times. This sequence joins TRBV10-1 and TRBJ2-2; D is unresolved. V lost 3 bases, J lost 5 bases, and 10 bases lay in between. This CDR3 region has 14 residues. The germline V gene has CDR1 WNHNN and CDR2 SYGVQD (reference sequence). The DNA for the CDR3 is TGCGCCAGCAGTGACGGTGTTAGGACCGGGGAGCTGTTTTTT. Translation gives CASSDGVRTGELFF.

The rearrangement joins TRBV10-3 to TRBJ1-6; TRBD1 is a possible D gene (6 bases). Between the trimmed V and J ends, which lost 6 bases and 8 bases, there was a span of 14 bases. CDR1 is ENHRY and CDR2 is SYGVKD in the germline V gene. The CDR3 runs to 14 residues. CDR3 nucleotide sequence: TGTGCCATCAGGGACAGAGAAGGAGATTCACCCCTCCACTTT. It specifies CAIRDREGDSPLHF.

The chain has TRBV7-2 and TRBJ2-7, with D perhaps being TRBD1 or TRBD2 (5 bases each). The CDR3 runs to 15 residues. Deletions cut 1 base from V and 7 bases from J, with 17 bases between. CDR1 and CDR2 from the germline V gene are SGHTA and FQGNSA. The CDR3: CASSLDDSGGREQYF. CDR3 nucleotides: TGTGCCAGCAGCTTAGATGACAGTGGGGGTCGTGAGCAGTACTTC.

V and J are TRBV28 and TRBJ1-2, with D hard to call. CDR1 and CDR2 (germline): MDHEN, SYDVKM. Trimming removed 8 bases from V and 4 bases from J, with 8 bases in between. The CDR3 runs 11 residues. CDR3: CASEESYGYTF. CDR3 DNA: TGTGCCAGCGAGGAGTCCTATGGCTACACCTTC.

The gene calls are TRBV9 and TRBJ2-2, with 7 positions matching TRBD1. The CDR3 contains 16 residues. V lost 3 bases to trimming and J lost 3 bases; unmatched junction nucleotides: 8. Germline V CDR1 and CDR2: SGDLS, YYNGEE. For the CDR3, the DNA is TGTGCCAGCAGCGCCGGACAGGCTGTGTACACCGGGGAGCTGTTTTTT. The encoded protein is CASSAGQAVYTGELFF.

The CDR3 loop is CASRNARDRGRGTYEQYF. DNA for the CDR3: TGTGCCAGCAGAAACGCCCGGGACAGGGGGCGAGGTACCTACGAGCAGTACTTC. The chain recombines TRBV2 with TRBJ2-7; 12 nucleotides line up with TRBD1. Germline-derived CDR1 and CDR2 are SNHLY and FYNNEI. The V segment lost 6 bases and the J segment 2 bases; nucleotides outside the gene matches: 14. The CDR3 covers 18 residues.

Only one count was recorded for this clone. V and J are TRBV6-4 and TRBJ2-3; TRBD2 matches at 13 bases. J lost 1 base, V lost 4 bases, and 2 bases had no gene match. The CDR3 loop spans 16 amino acids. The germline CDR1 and CDR2 sequences are MRHNA and SNTAGT. The CDR3 bases are TGTGCCAGCAGTGTCGGGACTAGCGGGGGCACAGATACGCAGTATTTT. Its protein is CASSVGTSGGTDTQYF.

This clone was picked up a small number of times. The rearrangement links TRBV7-9 to TRBJ1-2; maybe TRBD1 (6 bases). The CDR3 is 17 amino acids. Trimming stripped 6 bases from V and 7 bases from J, with 27 bases between. Germline values: CDR1 SEHNR, CDR2 FQNEAQ (reference sequence). For the CDR3, the DNA is TGTGCCAGCAGGCCTAGTCTTCGACCCGCAAAACAGGGTGGCTACACCTTC. It is translated as CASRPSLRPAKQGGYTF.

The chain links TRBV5-6 to TRBJ1-5; possible D gene TRBD1, 6 bases. The CDR3 length is 14 residues. Germline loops: CDR1 SGHDT, CDR2 YYEEEE. V was cut by 0 bases and J by 6 bases, with 10 bases left in between. This CDR3 is CASSLATGGQPQHF. CDR3 DNA: TGTGCCAGCAGCTTGGCGACAGGAGGTCAGCCCCAGCATTTT.

The chain recombines TRBV30 with TRBJ1-6; 12 bases align to TRBD1. Germline V gene lookup returns CDR1 GTSNPN and CDR2 SVGIG (reference sequence). The CDR3 consists of 15 residues. The V segment lost 3 bases and the J segment 9 bases; nucleotides outside the gene matches: 6. In DNA, the CDR3 is TGTGCCTGGAGGGGGGACAGGGGGCTCAGTTCACCCCTCCACTTT. Protein: CAWRGDRGLSSPLHF.

This clone appeared a few times. The rearrangement joins TRBV29-1 to TRBJ1-4; 8 nucleotides match TRBD1. The CDR3 runs to 14 residues. J gave up 2 bases and V 6 bases, and 5 bases lay outside the gene matches. Germline V gene data show CDR1 as SQVTM and CDR2 as ANQGSEA. CDR3 DNA: TGCAGCGTGCAGGGGGCCGCCACTAATGAAAAACTGTTTTTT. It translates to CSVQGAATNEKLFF.

This clone appeared once. The chain links TRBV6-1 to TRBJ2-7; D is ambiguous. V was pared by 6 bases and J by 9 bases, with 21 bases between. Germline V gene lookup returns CDR1 MNHNS and CDR2 SASEGT. This CDR3 is built from 14 residues. In nucleotides, the CDR3 is TGTGCCAGCAGGGGCTTTTCGAATTATGACCCGCAGTACTTC. Amino acids: CASRGFSNYDPQYF.